This TCR beta chain comes out of a study of regulatory T cells in long-lasting Graves disease. Construction of the TCR beta libraries employed iRepertoire HTBI primers in conjunction with Arm-PCR of CDR3 regions. One entry per CDR3 protein results from TCRdb running MiXCR on the multiplex PCR reads. The sample holds about 440,000 distinct CDR3 sequences; about a sixth are singletons and the top ten take around a quarter. The germline V gene encodes CDR1 MNHEY and CDR2 SVGAGI. Trimming stripped 4 bases from V and 7 bases from J, with 14 bases between. This CDR3 has 14 residues. This clonotype was recorded at least ten times. Time point indicated: newly diagnosed GD, antithyroid drugs for less than 3 months. PBMC RNA served as the TCR library source. This same sample was also taken into another study, of T cells in Graves' hyperthyroidism and ophthalmopathy.

The chain uses TRBV6-5 and TRBJ2-1; D call uncertain. This TCR came from a woman under 30 with Graves disease. The input for sequencing was peripheral blood mononuclear cells (PBMCs), taken at new diagnosis, from a patient treated with antithyroid drugs. The CDR3 nucleotides are TGTGCCAGCAGTTTTTCTCACGGGTTGAATGAGCAGTTCTTC. Its protein is CASSFSHGLNEQFF.